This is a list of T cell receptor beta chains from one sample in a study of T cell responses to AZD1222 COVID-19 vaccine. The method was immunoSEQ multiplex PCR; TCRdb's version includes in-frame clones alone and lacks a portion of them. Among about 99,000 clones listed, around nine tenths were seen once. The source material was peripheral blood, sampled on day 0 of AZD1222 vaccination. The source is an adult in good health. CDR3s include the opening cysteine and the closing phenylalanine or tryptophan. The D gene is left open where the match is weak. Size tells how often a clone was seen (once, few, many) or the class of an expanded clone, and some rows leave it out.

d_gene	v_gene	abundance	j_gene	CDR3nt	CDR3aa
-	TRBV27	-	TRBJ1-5	TGTGCCAGCAGTGCCCAAGGTTCGGGGGCCAATCAGCCCCAGCATTTT	CASSAQGSGANQPQHF
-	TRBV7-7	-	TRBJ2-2	TGTGCTAGCAGCTTAGCAGGGACGGGCACCGGGGAGCTGTTTTTT	CASSLAGTGTGELFF
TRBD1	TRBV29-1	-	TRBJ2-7	TGCAGCGTTGAAGATCCTGGGACAGGGCGATACGAGCAGTACTTC	CSVEDPGTGRYEQYF
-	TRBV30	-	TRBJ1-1	TGTGCCTGGAGTGATCTGGGTAGCACTGAAGCTTTCTTT	CAWSDLGSTEAFF
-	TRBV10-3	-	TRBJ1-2	TGTGCCATCAGTGAGTCCCGGAGACAGACCTATGGCTACACCTTC	CAISESRRQTYGYTF
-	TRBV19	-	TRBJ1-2	TGTGCCAGTAGGGCGGGACTAGATGGCTACACCTTC	CASRAGLDGYTF
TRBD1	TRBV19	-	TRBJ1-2	TGTGCCAGTAGTATGCATCCGGGACAGGACCTAATATATGGCTACACCTTC	CASSMHPGQDLIYGYTF
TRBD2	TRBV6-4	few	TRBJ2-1	TGTGCCAGCAGTGACTCACGCGGGGGCTCCTACAATGAGCAGTTCTTC	CASSDSRGGSYNEQFF
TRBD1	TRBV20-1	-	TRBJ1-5	TGCAGTGCTAGTCAGGGGGCGGGCCAGCCCCAGCATTTT	CSASQGAGQPQHF
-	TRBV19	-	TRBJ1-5	TGTGCCAGTAGTGCCTCACGGGGGCGCAATCAGCCCCAGCATTTT	CASSASRGRNQPQHF
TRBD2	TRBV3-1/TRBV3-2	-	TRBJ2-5	TGTGCCAGCAGCCTACGGACTAGCGGGGAGATAGACCAGTACTTC	CASSLRTSGEIDQYF
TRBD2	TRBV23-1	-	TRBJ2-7	TGCGCCAGCAGCAGGGGACTAGCGGTATACGAGCAGTACTTC	CASSRGLAVYEQYF
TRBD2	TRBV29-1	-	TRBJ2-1	TGCAGCGTTGAAGGCCTTCTAGCGGGATCCTACAATGAGCAGTTCTTC	CSVEGLLAGSYNEQFF
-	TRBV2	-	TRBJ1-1	TGTGCCAGCAGTGTGAGCGAAATGAACACTGAAGCTTTCTTT	CASSVSEMNTEAFF
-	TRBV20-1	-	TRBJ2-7	TGCAGTGCTAGTCCGGAGCGATGGAGCCTCTCCGAGCAGTACTTC	CSASPERWSLSEQYF
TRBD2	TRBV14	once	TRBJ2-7	TGTGCCAGCAGCCAAGGACTAGCGGGAGCGTTATACGAGCAGTACTTC	CASSQGLAGALYEQYF
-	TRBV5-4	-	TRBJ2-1	TGTGCCAGCAGCGGCCGGAAAAGTGATGAGCAGTTCTTC	CASSGRKSDEQFF
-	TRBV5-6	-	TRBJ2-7	TGTGCCAGCAGCCCCGTGGGTCGAATCCACGAGCAGTACTTC	CASSPVGRIHEQYF
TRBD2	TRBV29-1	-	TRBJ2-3	TGCAGCGTTGTTCGCGGGAGGGCGGATACGCAGTATTTT	CSVVRGRADTQYF
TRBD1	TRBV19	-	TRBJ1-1	TGTGCCAGTAGTAGTCCGGGACAGGGGCGGGTTGAAGCTTTCTTT	CASSSPGQGRVEAFF
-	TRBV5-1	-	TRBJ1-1	TGCGCCAGCAGCTTGGATGGCGGATTGAACACTGAAGCTTTCTTT	CASSLDGGLNTEAFF
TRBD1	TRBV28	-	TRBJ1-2	TGTGCCAGCAGGGGCGGACAGGGCCGATATGGCTACACCTTC	CASRGGQGRYGYTF
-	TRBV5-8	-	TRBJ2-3	TGTGCCAGCAGCCCCTACCCCGGACAGATAACAAACACAGATACGCAGTATTTT	CASSPYPGQITNTDTQYF
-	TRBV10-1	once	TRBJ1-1	TGCGCCAGCAGTGACACCACCTGGACTGAAGCTTTCTTT	CASSDTTWTEAFF
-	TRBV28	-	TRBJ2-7	TGTGCCAGCAGTTTTCCCTGGGGGCCCGGCGAGCAGTACTTC	CASSFPWGPGEQYF
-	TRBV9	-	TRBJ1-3	TGTGCCAGCAGCCCCCGGATCTCTGGAAACACCATATATTTT	CASSPRISGNTIYF
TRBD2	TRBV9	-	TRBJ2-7	TGTGCCAGCAGCTTAGGACTAGCGGGGCGCTACGAGCAGTACTTC	CASSLGLAGRYEQYF
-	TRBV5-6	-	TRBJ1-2	TGTGCCAGCAGCTCAACAGGGTCGGTCTATGGCTACACCTTC	CASSSTGSVYGYTF
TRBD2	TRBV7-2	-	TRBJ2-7	TGTGCCAGCAGCTTAACCTGGGGACTAGGGGGTGTATACGAGCAGTACTTC	CASSLTWGLGGVYEQYF
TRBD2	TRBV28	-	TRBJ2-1	TGTGCCAGCAGAAAACGGGAGGGTAGGACCTACAATGAGCAGTTCTTC	CASRKREGRTYNEQFF
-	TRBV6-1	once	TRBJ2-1	TGTGCCAGCAGTGAGAGCAATGAGCAGTTCTTC	CASSESNEQFF
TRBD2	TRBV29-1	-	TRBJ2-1	TGCAGCGTTGATCCGTCTAGCGGCGTCAATGAGCAGTTCTTC	CSVDPSSGVNEQFF
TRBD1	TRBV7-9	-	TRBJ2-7	TGTGCCAGCAGCTCAGACAGGGGTGCCTCCCTCGAGCAGTACTTC	CASSSDRGASLEQYF